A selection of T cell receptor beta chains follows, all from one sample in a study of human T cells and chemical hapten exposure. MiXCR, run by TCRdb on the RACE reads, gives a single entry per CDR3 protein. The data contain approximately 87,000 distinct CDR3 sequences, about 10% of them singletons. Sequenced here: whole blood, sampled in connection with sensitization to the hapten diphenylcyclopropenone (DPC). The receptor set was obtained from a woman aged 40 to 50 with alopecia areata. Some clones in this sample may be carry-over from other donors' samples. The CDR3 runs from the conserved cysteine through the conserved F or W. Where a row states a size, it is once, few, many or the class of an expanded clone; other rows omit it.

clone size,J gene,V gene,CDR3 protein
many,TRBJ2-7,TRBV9,CASSSRDSGIRGQYF
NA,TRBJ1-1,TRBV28,CASTVEQGMTEAFF
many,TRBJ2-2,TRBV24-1,CATSDPRQNTGELFF
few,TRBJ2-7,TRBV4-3,CASSRSGASYEQYF
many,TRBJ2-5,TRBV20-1,CSARERAQETQYF
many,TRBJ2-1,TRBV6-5,CASRTRAGVYEQFF
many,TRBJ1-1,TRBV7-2,CASSLATGGRAFF
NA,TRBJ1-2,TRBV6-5,CASSYSPRRGYGYTF
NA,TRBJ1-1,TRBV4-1,CASSQVPTGSTEAFF
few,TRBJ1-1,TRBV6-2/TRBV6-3,CASSYSPGMNTEAFF
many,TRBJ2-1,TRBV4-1,CASSWRGGGEQFF
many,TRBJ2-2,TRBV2,CASTNTGGSDTGELFF
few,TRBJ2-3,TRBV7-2,CAIGLAGDTQYF
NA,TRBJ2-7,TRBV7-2,CASLPSWGAADEQYF
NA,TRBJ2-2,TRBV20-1,CSASSSPGELFF
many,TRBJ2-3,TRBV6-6,CASSPERGRGDTQYF
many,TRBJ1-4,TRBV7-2,CASSLDRGWGEKLFF
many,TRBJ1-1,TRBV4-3,CASSRTRTGPNTEAFF
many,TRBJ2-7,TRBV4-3,CASSQDNSGASYEQYF
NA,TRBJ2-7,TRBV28,CASSLPGTSGSRRDEQYF
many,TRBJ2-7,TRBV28,CASSPTQASYEQYF